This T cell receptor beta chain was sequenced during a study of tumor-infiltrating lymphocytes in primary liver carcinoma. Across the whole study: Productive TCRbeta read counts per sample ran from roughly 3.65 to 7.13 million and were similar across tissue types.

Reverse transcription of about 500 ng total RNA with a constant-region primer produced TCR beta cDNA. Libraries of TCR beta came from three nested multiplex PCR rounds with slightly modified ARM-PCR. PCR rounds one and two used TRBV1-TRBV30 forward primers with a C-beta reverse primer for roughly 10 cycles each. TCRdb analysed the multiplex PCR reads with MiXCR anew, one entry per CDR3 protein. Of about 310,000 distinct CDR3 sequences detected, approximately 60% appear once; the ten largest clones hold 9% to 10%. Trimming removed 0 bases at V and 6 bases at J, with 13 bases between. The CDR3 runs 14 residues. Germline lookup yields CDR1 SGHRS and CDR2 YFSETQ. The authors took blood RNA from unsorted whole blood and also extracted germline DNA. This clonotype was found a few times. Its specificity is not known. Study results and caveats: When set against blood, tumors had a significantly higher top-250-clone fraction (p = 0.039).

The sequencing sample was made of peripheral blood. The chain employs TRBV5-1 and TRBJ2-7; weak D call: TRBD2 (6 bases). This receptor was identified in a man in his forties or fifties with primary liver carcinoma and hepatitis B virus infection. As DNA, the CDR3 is TGCGCCAGCAGCTTGGCTCCGGACGGGGGCGAGCAGTACTTC. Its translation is CASSLAPDGGEQYF. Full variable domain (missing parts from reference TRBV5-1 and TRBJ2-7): KAGVTQTPRYLIKTRGQQVTLSCSPISGHRSVSWYQQTPGQGLQFLFEYFSETQRNKGNFPGRFSGRQFSNSRSEMNVSTLELGDSALYLCASSLAPDGGEQYFGPGTRLTVT.